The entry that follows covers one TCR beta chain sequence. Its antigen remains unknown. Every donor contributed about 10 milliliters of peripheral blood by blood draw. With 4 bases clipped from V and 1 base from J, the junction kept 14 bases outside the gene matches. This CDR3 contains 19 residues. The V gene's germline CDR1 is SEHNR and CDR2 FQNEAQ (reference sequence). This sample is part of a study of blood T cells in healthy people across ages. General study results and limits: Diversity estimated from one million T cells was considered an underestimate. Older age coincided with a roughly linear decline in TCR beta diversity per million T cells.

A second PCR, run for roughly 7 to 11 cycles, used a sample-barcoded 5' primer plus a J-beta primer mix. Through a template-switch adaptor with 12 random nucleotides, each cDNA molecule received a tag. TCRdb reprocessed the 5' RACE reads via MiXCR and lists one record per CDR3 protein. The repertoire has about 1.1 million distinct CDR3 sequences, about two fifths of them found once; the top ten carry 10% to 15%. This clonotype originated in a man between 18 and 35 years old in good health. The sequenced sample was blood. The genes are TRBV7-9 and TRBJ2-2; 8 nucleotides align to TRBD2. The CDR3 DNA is TGTGCCAGCAGCTCGAACAACTTTGGACTAGCCGGGAACACCGGGGAGCTGTTTTTT. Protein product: CASSSNNFGLAGNTGELFF.